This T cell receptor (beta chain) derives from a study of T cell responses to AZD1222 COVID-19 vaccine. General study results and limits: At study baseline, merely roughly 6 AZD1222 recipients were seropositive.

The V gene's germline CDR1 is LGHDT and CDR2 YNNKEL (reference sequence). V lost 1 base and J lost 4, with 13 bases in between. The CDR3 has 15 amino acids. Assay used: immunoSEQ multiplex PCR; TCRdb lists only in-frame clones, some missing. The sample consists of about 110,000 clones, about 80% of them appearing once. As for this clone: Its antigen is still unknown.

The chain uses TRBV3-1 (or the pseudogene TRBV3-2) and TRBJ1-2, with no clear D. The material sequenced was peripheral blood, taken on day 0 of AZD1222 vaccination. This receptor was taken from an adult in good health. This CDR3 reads CASSQGGTDRYGYTF. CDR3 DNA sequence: TGTGCCAGCAGCCAAGGCGGTACAGACCGCTATGGCTACACCTTC.